The 11 T cell receptor beta chains given below trace back to one sample, sequenced in a study of T-cell memory formation after mild COVID-19. Using its own MiXCR run on the 5' RACE reads, TCRdb lists one record per CDR3 protein. The data show a few hundred thousand distinct CDR3 sequences, around 25% seen once. Sample: PBMCs or a T cell subset sorted from them (not recorded which). These TCRs come from an adult woman who had mild COVID-19 (a few samples of this study predate the infection). Cell type and time point are not known.

The chain is built from TRBV4-2 and TRBJ2-2, with D perhaps being TRBD1 or TRBD2 (5 bases each). V shed 7 bases and J shed 2 bases, with 14 bases lying between them. Germline-derived CDR1 and CDR2 are LGHNA and YNFKEQ. This CDR3 contains 15 residues. The CDR3 is CASKPTGDNTGELFF. DNA for the CDR3: TGTGCCAGCAAACCGACTGGGGACAACACCGGGGAGCTGTTTTTT.

Only a few counts were recorded for this clonotype. The chain links TRBV5-1 to TRBJ2-2; 8 nucleotides match TRBD2. CDR3 length: 14 residues. Germline V gene sequence: CDR1 SGHRS, CDR2 YFSETQ. The ends lost 7 bases at V and 7 bases at J; junction bases unmatched: 9. Here the CDR3 reads CASARGGPDGELFF. In DNA form, the CDR3 reads TGCGCCAGCGCTCGGGGGGGCCCCGACGGGGAGCTGTTTTTT.

This clonotype showed up just a few times. CDR3 residues: CASSPQGATLAKNIQYF. The CDR3 DNA is TGTGCCAGCAGCCCACAGGGGGCTACGCTAGCCAAAAACATTCAGTACTTC. The chain joins TRBV4-2 to TRBJ2-4; TRBD1 aligns across 9 bases. The CDR3 is made up of 17 amino acids. Germline trimming cut 4 bases from V and 0 bases from J; bases unmatched to any gene: 7. From germline, CDR1 is LGHNA and CDR2 YNFKEQ.

This sequence joins TRBV5-1 and TRBJ1-2; tentative D call: TRBD1 (5 bases). Germline CDR1 and CDR2: SGHRS and YFSETQ. V lost 0 bases and J 5 bases, leaving 8 bases between the germline ends. CDR3 size: 13 residues. CDR3 region: CASSLVQGYGYTF. The CDR3 DNA is TGCGCCAGCAGCTTGGTTCAGGGATATGGCTACACCTTC.

V is TRBV30 and J is TRBJ2-3; D unresolved. The V and J ends lost 2 bases and 4 bases respectively, with 4 bases between them. Germline V gives CDR1 GTSNPN, CDR2 SVGIG (reference sequence). The CDR3 sequence is 11 residues long. The DNA of the CDR3 is TGTGCCTGGAGTATCCCAGATACGCAGTATTTT. Residues: CAWSIPDTQYF.

This clonotype appeared many times. The chain couples TRBV15 to TRBJ2-5; perhaps TRBD1 as D (5 bases). V was pared by 1 base and J by 3 bases, with 6 bases between. Germline V gene lookup returns CDR1 LNHNV and CDR2 YYDKDF (reference sequence). The CDR3 is 13 residues long. CDR3: CATSRGQKETQYF. In nucleotides, the CDR3 is TGTGCCACCAGCAGAGGACAGAAAGAGACCCAGTACTTC.

The V gene is TRBV9, the J gene TRBJ1-1; 7 bases map to TRBD1. Germline assignment: CDR1 SGDLS and CDR2 YYNGEE. Germline trimming cut 4 bases from V and 1 base from J; bases unmatched to any gene: 10. This CDR3 comprises 16 residues. CDR3 bases: TGTGCCAGCAGCACCCAGGGGGGATTTAGGAACACTGAAGCTTTCTTT. Translated: CASSTQGGFRNTEAFF.

The chain joins TRBV7-6 to TRBJ2-1; D possibly corresponds to TRBD2 (6 bases). The CDR3 is 16 residues long. The V gene lost 5 bases and the J gene lost 5 bases, with 19 bases spanning the gap. Germline CDR1 and CDR2: SGHVS and FNYEAQ. For the CDR3, the DNA is TGTGCCAGCAGCGTACCCGGGACGGGAGCCCACAATGAGCAGTTCTTC. Residues: CASSVPGTGAHNEQFF.

CDR3 region: CASSVRLEAKNIQYF. CDR3 nucleotide sequence: TGTGCCAGCAGTGTCAGACTTGAGGCCAAAAACATTCAGTACTTC. The chain couples TRBV25-1 to TRBJ2-4; no reliable D call. The CDR3 covers 15 residues. Germline CDR1 MGHDK, CDR2 SYGVNS. V was pared by 4 bases and J by 1 base, with 11 bases between.

The V and J genes are TRBV11-2 and TRBJ2-7; no definite D call. CDR3 length: 15 amino acids. V was shortened by 2 bases and J by 0 bases, with 11 bases between the two germline ends. CDR1 is SGHAT, CDR2 FQNNGV, per germline. The CDR3 DNA follows: TGTGCCAGCAGCTTATCGACATCGAGCTCCTACGAGCAGTACTTC. It encodes CASSLSTSSSYEQYF.

The rearrangement joins TRBV29-1 to TRBJ2-1; D remains ambiguous. Per the germline V gene, CDR1 is SQVTM and CDR2 is ANQGSEA. V was shortened by 3 bases and J by 5 bases, with 8 bases between the two germline ends. The CDR3 is 12 amino acids. The CDR3 is CSVDRRNNEQFF. CDR3 nucleotide sequence: TGCAGCGTTGACAGGCGTAACAATGAGCAGTTCTTC.